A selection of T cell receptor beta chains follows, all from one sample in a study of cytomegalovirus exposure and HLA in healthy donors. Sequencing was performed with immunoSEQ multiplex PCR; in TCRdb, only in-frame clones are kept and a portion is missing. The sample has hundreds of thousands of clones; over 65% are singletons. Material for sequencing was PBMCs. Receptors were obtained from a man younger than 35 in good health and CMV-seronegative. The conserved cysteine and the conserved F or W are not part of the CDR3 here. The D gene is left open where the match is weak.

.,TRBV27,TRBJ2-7,ASSLSGGGEY
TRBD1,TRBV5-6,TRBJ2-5,ASIIQGNQETQY
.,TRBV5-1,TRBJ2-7,ASGTGTSLHEQY
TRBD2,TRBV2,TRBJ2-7,ASRRSGGLNYEQY
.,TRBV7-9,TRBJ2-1,ASSLFGSGESSYNEQF
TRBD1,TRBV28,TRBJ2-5,ASRYRGDSSTQY
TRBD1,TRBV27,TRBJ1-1,ASTRTGGMNTEAF
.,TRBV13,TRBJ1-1,ASSLEIRSNTEAF
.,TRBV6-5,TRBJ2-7,ASRPGHLYEQY
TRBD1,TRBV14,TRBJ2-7,ASSPRYRGYEQY
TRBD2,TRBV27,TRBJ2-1,ASSPRTSGSYNEQF
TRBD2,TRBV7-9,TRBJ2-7,ASSLSGSGSLYEQY
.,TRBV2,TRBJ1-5,ASSVLGGGNQPQH
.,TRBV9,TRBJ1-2,ASSVGQPNYGYT
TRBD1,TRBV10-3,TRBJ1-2,ALRGGRGRNYGYT
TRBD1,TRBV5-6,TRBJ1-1,ASSSTGTGTEAF
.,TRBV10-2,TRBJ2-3,ASGLAPESTDTQY
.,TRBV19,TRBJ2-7,ASSIEGRSSYEQY
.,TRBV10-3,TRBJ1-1,ATQGNTNTEAF
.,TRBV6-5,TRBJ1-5,ASREHLGANQPQH
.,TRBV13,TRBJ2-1,ASSLGDRSEQF
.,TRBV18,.,ASSLDRKSYEQY
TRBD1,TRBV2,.,ASRAGQESSYEQY
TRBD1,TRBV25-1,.,ASSSRDRKAYEQY
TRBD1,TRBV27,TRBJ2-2,ASSLSRDRGLNTGELF
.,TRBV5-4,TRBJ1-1,ASSSLSNTEAF
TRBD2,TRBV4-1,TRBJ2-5,ASSPQPGGRDQETQY
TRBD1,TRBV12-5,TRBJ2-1,ASGPGQGVHFEQF
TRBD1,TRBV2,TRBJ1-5,ASTRDRGYQPQH
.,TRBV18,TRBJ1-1,ASSPPRPTEAF
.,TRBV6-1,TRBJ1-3,ASSLQRTGNTIY
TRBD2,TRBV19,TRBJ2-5,ASRLGSGIETQY
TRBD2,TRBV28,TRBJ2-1,ASELAGGPGNEQF
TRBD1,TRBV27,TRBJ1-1,ASSFDREMDTEAF
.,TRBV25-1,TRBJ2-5,ASSPRH
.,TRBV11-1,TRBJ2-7,ASSPLSLGSSYEQY
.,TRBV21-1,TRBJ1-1,ARTADRGRFEVTEAF
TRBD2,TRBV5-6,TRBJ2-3,ASSSSGRGGTQY
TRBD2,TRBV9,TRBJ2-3,ASSSRTSGDSDTQY
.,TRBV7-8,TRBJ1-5,ASSKGLREYSNQPQH
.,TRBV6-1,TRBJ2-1,ASSAPEFGYNEQF
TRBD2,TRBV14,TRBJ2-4,ASSQSGSVAKNIQY
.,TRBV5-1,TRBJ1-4,ASSPTVEREKLF
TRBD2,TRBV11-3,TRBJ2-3,ASSLRAGGEDTQY
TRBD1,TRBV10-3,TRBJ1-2,AISEGTGKIYGYT
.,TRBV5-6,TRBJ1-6,ASSLWAAGGDSPLH
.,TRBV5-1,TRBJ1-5,ASSLGGSNQPQH
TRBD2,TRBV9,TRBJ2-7,ASSGISGGRSSYEQY
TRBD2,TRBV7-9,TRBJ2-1,ASSLASSGAIPYNEQF
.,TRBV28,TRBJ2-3,ASSLGGSYTDTQY